This TCR beta chain was observed in a study of T cells in Graves' hyperthyroidism and ophthalmopathy. At the level of the study: Peripheral blood collection took place at initial diagnosis, before any treatment.

Researchers amplified the TCR beta CDR3 regions from RNA transcripts. The TCR CDR3 first-round RT-PCR relied on the HTBI primer set. TCRdb processed the multiplex PCR reads anew with MiXCR; each CDR3 protein has one entry. This repertoire shows about 720,000 distinct CDR3 sequences, about 17% found once; its top ten account for approximately 15%. This sample holds PBMCs from around 9.9 ml fresh peripheral blood. Germline assignment: CDR1 SNHLY and CDR2 FYNNEI. This CDR3 spans 12 amino acids. Findings and limits, study-wide: Appearing also in blood were most of the thyroid clonotypes expanded above 0.001. Ophthalmopathy got predicted by the model a median roughly 6.4 months before its onset.

A word on this clonotype: The antigen remains unidentified. A much bigger clone sits one base away, suggesting this may be a read error.

The source material was blood. V usage is TRBV2 and J usage is TRBJ2-1; TRBD2 agrees at 8 bases. The clonotype was recovered from a woman between 45 and 60 years old with Graves' hyperthyroidism that later progressed to Graves' ophthalmopathy. The CDR3 spells CASSETSGERFF. DNA for the CDR3: TGTGCCAGCAGTGAAACTAGCGGTGAGCGGTTCTTC. Looking up the rest from reference TRBV2 and TRBJ2-1 gives the full variable domain: EPEVTQTPSHQVTQMGQEVILRCVPISNHLYFYWYRQILGQKVEFLVSFYNNEISEKSEIFDDQFSVERPDGSNFTLKIRSTKLEDSAMYFCASSETSGERFFGPGTRLTVL.